This is a list of T cell receptor beta chains from one sample in a study of blood T cell repertoires in COVID-19. TCRdb keeps only in-frame clones here, not all; method: immunoSEQ multiplex PCR. The data show some 270,000 clones, with about 91% seen just once and 2.8% held by the top ten. Sequencing was performed on PBMCs or T cells enriched from blood (not recorded which). The receptors shown here come from a middle-aged man who had been exposed to COVID-19. Both conserved end residues are part of each CDR3. Each record gives: J gene, V gene, D gene, clone size, CDR3 protein, CDR3 DNA. D genes are given only for firm matches. The size of a clone is reported for some rows only, either as once, few or many, or as a class for expanded clones.

j_call: TRBJ2-3
v_call: TRBV24-1
d_call: -
clone_size: -
cdr3_aa: CATQTSSTDTQYF
cdr3_nt: TGTGCCACCCAGACATCTAGCACAGATACGCAGTATTTT

j_call: TRBJ1-1
v_call: TRBV24-1
d_call: -
clone_size: -
cdr3_aa: CATSDLTSFWEDTEAFF
cdr3_nt: TGTGCCACCAGTGATTTAACGTCTTTCTGGGAGGACACTGAAGCTTTCTTT

j_call: TRBJ2-7
v_call: TRBV14
d_call: -
clone_size: -
cdr3_aa: CASSQDTLGPYEQYF
cdr3_nt: TGTGCCAGCAGCCAAGACACACTAGGGCCATACGAGCAGTACTTC

j_call: TRBJ2-5
v_call: TRBV27
d_call: -
clone_size: -
cdr3_aa: CASSPNFSLETQYF
cdr3_nt: TGTGCCAGCAGCCCGAATTTTAGTTTAGAGACCCAGTACTTC

j_call: TRBJ2-7
v_call: TRBV7-2
d_call: -
clone_size: once
cdr3_aa: CASGPTRILYEQYF
cdr3_nt: TGTGCCAGCGGGCCGACTAGGATTCTCTACGAGCAGTACTTC

j_call: TRBJ2-2
v_call: TRBV27
d_call: -
clone_size: -
cdr3_aa: CASRSTGLGTGELFF
cdr3_nt: TGTGCCAGCAGATCAACAGGGTTGGGGACCGGGGAGCTGTTTTTT

j_call: TRBJ2-1
v_call: TRBV29-1
d_call: -
clone_size: -
cdr3_aa: CSAEAVSYNEQFF
cdr3_nt: TGCAGCGCCGAGGCTGTATCCTACAATGAGCAGTTCTTC

j_call: TRBJ2-1
v_call: TRBV9
d_call: TRBD2
clone_size: -
cdr3_aa: CASSVGRPAGAYNEQFF
cdr3_nt: TGTGCCAGCAGCGTAGGCCGGCCAGCGGGGGCCTACAATGAGCAGTTCTTC

j_call: TRBJ2-7
v_call: TRBV28
d_call: TRBD1
clone_size: -
cdr3_aa: CASRSGTGMSEQYF
cdr3_nt: TGTGCCAGCAGATCCGGGACAGGGATGTCCGAGCAGTACTTC

j_call: TRBJ1-3
v_call: TRBV4-1
d_call: TRBD1
clone_size: -
cdr3_aa: CASSRIVPGQLSSGNTIYF
cdr3_nt: TGCGCCAGCAGCAGGATAGTACCGGGACAGCTCAGCTCTGGAAACACCATATATTTT

j_call: TRBJ1-4
v_call: TRBV10-3
d_call: -
clone_size: -
cdr3_aa: CATGGATNEKLFF
cdr3_nt: TGTGCCACGGGGGGAGCAACTAATGAAAAACTGTTTTTT

j_call: TRBJ1-2
v_call: TRBV6-6
d_call: TRBD1
clone_size: -
cdr3_aa: CASSTSGGLANYGYTF
cdr3_nt: TGTGCCAGCAGTACATCAGGGGGCTTGGCTAACTATGGCTACACCTTC

j_call: TRBJ2-5
v_call: TRBV7-6
d_call: -
clone_size: -
cdr3_aa: CASSLGQKETQYF
cdr3_nt: TGTGCCAGCAGCTTAGGGCAAAAAGAGACCCAGTACTTC

j_call: TRBJ2-7
v_call: TRBV3-1/TRBV3-2
d_call: TRBD2
clone_size: -
cdr3_aa: CASSPELAGVSYEQYF
cdr3_nt: TGTGCCAGCAGTCCTGAACTAGCGGGGGTGTCCTACGAGCAGTACTTC

j_call: TRBJ2-3
v_call: TRBV10-3
d_call: -
clone_size: -
cdr3_aa: CAISESTRRGGPDTQYF
cdr3_nt: TGTGCCATCAGTGAGTCGACTCGGAGGGGCGGCCCAGATACGCAGTATTTT

j_call: TRBJ1-2
v_call: TRBV29-1
d_call: TRBD1
clone_size: -
cdr3_aa: CSVPTGGHYGYTF
cdr3_nt: TGCAGCGTCCCGACAGGGGGTCACTATGGCTACACCTTC

j_call: TRBJ1-3
v_call: TRBV29-1
d_call: -
clone_size: -
cdr3_aa: CSVEKPGNTIYF
cdr3_nt: TGCAGCGTAGAGAAACCTGGAAACACCATATATTTT

j_call: TRBJ1-1
v_call: TRBV2
d_call: -
clone_size: -
cdr3_aa: CATGPDRLNTEAFF
cdr3_nt: TGTGCCACCGGACCAGACAGACTGAACACTGAAGCTTTCTTT

j_call: TRBJ2-7
v_call: TRBV6-5
d_call: -
clone_size: -
cdr3_aa: CASRGKIEGAYEQYF
cdr3_nt: TGTGCCAGCAGGGGGAAGATCGAGGGTGCCTACGAGCAGTACTTC

j_call: TRBJ2-2
v_call: TRBV24-1
d_call: -
clone_size: -
cdr3_aa: CATSESDRPTGELFF
cdr3_nt: TGTGCCACCAGTGAATCAGACAGACCGACCGGGGAGCTGTTTTTT

j_call: TRBJ2-2
v_call: TRBV28
d_call: TRBD2
clone_size: few
cdr3_aa: CASRALAGGRLGDTGELFF
cdr3_nt: TGTGCCAGCCGAGCCCTAGCGGGAGGCCGATTAGGGGACACCGGGGAGCTGTTTTTT

j_call: TRBJ1-4
v_call: TRBV12-3/TRBV12-4
d_call: -
clone_size: -
cdr3_aa: CASSRAWEKLFF
cdr3_nt: TGTGCCAGCAGCAGGGCTTGGGAAAAACTGTTTTTT

j_call: TRBJ1-1
v_call: TRBV11-3
d_call: TRBD1
clone_size: -
cdr3_aa: CASSLQGAGTEAFF
cdr3_nt: TGTGCCAGCAGCCTTCAGGGGGCCGGCACTGAAGCTTTCTTT